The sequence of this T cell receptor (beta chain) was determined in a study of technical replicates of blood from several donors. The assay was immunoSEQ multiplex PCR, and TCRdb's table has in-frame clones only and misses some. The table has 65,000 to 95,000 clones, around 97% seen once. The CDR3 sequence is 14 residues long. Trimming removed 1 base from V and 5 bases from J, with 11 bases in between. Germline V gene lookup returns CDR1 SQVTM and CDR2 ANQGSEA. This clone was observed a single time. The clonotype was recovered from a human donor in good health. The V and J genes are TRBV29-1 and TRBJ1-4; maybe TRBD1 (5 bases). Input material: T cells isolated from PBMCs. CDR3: CSVEGGTDNEKLFF. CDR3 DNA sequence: TGCAGCGTTGAAGGCGGGACGGACAATGAAAAACTGTTTTTT. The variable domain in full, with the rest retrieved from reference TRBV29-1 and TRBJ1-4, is SAVISQKPSRDICQRGTSLTIQCQVDSQVTMMFWYRQQPGQSLTLIATANQGSEATYESGFVIDKFPISRPNLTFSTLTVSNMSPEDSSIYLCSVEGGTDNEKLFFGSGTQLSVL.